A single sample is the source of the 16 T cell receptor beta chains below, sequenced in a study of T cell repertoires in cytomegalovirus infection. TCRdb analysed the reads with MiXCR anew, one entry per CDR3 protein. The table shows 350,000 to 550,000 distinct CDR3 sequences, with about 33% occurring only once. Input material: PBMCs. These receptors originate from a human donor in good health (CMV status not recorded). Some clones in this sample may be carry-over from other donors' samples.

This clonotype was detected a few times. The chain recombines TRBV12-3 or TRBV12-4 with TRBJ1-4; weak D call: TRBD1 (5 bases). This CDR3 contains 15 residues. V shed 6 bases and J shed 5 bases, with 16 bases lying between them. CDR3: CASRHRQRENEKLFF. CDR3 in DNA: TGTGCCAGCAGGCACCGACAGAGAGAGAATGAAAAACTGTTTTTT.

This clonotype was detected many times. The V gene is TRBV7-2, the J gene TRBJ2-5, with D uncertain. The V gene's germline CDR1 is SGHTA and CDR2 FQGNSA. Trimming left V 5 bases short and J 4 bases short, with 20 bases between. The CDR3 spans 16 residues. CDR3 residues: CASSPLVVGGGETQYF. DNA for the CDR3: TGTGCCAGCAGCCCCCTGGTTGTGGGTGGCGGAGAGACCCAGTACTTC. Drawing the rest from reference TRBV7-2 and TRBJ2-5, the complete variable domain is GAGVSQSPSNKVTEKGKDVELRCDPISGHTALYWYRQSLGQGLEFLIYFQGNSAPDKSGLPSDRFSAERTGGSVSTLTIQRTQQEDSAVYLCASSPLVVGGGETQYFGPGTRLLVL.

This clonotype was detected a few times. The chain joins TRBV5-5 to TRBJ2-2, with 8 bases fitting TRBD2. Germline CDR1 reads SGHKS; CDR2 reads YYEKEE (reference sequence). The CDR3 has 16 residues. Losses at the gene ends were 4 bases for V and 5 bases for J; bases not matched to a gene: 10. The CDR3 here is CASSPLFGGETGELFF. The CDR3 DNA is TGTGCCAGCAGCCCCCTCTTCGGGGGGGAAACCGGGGAGCTGTTTTTT. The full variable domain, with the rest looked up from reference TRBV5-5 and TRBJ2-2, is DAGVTQSPTHLIKTRGQQVTLRCSPISGHKSVSWYQQVLGQGPQFIFQYYEKEERGRGNFPDRFSARQFPNYSSELNVNALLLGDSALYLCASSPLFGGETGELFFGEGSRLTVL.

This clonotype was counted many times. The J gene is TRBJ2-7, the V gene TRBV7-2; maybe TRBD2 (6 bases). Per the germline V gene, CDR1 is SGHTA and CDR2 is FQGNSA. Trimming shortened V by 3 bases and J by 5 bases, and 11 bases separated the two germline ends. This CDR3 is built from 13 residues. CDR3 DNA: TGTGCCAGCAGCTTCATCCGGGGGAACGAGCAGTACTTC. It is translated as CASSFIRGNEQYF.

CDR3 amino acids: CASSEIQGAGEKLFF. In nucleotides, the CDR3 is TGTGCCAGCAGTGAGATACAGGGGGCGGGTGAAAAACTGTTTTTT. The rearrangement links TRBV25-1 to TRBJ1-4; 9 bases are shared with TRBD1. The germline gives CDR1 MGHDK, CDR2 SYGVNS. V trimming: 3 bases; J trimming: 7 bases; junction bases outside the gene matches: 6. The CDR3 is 15 residues long.

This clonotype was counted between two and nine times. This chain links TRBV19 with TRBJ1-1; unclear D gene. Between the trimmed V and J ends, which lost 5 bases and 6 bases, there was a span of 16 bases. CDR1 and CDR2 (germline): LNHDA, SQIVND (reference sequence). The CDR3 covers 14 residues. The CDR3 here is CASSLGQVVSEAFF. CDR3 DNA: TGTGCCAGTAGTCTAGGTCAGGTCGTGTCTGAAGCTTTCTTT.

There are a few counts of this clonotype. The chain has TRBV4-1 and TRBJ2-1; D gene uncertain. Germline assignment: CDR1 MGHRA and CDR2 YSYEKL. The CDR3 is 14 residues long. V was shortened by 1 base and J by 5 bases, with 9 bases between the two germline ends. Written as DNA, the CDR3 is TGCGCCAGCAGCCAAGGTCTACAAGACAATGAGCAGTTCTTC. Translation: CASSQGLQDNEQFF.

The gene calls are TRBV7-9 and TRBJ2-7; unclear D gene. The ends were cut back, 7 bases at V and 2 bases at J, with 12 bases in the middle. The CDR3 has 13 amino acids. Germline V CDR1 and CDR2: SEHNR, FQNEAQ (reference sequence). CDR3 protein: CASNGPSTYEQYF. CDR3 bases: TGTGCCAGCAACGGACCTTCCACCTACGAGCAGTACTTC.

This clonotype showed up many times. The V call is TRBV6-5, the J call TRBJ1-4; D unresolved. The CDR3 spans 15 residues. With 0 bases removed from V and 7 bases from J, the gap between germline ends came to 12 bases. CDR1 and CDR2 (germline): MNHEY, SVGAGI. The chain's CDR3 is CASSYSQVPSEKLFF. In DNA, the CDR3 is TGTGCCAGCAGTTACTCGCAGGTTCCGAGTGAAAAACTGTTTTTT.

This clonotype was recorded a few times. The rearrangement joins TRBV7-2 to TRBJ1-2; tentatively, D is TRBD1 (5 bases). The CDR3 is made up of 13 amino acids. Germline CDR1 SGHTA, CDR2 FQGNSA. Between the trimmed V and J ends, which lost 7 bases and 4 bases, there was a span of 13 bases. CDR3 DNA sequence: TGTGCCAGCACCTCGTGGGGCGCCTATGGCTACACCTTC. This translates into CASTSWGAYGYTF. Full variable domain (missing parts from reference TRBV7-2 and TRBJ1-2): GAGVSQSPSNKVTEKGKDVELRCDPISGHTALYWYRQSLGQGLEFLIYFQGNSAPDKSGLPSDRFSAERTGGSVSTLTIQRTQQEDSAVYLCASTSWGAYGYTFGSGTRLTVV.

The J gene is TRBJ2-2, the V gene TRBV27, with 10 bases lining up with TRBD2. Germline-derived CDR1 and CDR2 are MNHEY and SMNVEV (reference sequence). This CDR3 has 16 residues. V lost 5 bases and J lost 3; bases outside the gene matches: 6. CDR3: CASSPRTSGYTGELFF. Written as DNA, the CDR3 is TGTGCCAGCAGTCCCAGGACTAGCGGTTACACCGGGGAGCTGTTTTTT.

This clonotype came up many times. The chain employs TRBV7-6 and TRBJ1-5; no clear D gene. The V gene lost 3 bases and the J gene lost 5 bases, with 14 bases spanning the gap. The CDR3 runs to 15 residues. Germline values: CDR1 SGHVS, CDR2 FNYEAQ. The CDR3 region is CASSFLPGGDQPQHF. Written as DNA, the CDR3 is TGTGCCAGCAGCTTCCTCCCAGGCGGAGATCAGCCCCAGCATTTT. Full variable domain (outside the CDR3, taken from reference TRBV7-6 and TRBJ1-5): GAGVSQSPRYKVTKRGQDVALRCDPISGHVSLYWYRQALGQGPEFLTYFNYEAQQDKSGLPNDRFSAERPEGSISTLTIQRTEQRDSAMYRCASSFLPGGDQPQHFGDGTRLSIL.

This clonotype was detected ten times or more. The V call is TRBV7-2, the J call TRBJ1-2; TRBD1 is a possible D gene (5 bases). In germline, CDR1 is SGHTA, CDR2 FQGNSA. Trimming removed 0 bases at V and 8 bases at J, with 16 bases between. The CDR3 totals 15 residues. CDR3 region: CASSLAGDRLSGYTF. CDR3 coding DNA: TGTGCCAGCAGCTTAGCCGGGGACCGTCTCTCGGGCTACACCTTC.

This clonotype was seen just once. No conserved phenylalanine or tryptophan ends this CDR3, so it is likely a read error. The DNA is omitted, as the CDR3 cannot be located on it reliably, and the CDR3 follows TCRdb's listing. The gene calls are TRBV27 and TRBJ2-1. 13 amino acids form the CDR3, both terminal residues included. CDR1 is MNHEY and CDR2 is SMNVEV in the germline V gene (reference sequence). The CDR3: CASSPSSYKEHFC.

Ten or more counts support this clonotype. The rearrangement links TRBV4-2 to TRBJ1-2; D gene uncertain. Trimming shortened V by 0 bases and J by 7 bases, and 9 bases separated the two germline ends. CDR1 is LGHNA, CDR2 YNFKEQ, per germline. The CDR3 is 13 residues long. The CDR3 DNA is TGTGCCAGCAGCCAAGATGAGGCAGCTGGCTACACCTTC. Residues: CASSQDEAAGYTF.

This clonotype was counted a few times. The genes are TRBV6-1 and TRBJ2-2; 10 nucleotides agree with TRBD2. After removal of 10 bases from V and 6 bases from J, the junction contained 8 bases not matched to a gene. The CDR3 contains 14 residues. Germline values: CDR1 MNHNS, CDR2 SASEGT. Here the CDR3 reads CATNGLAGAGELFF. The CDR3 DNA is TGTGCCACCAATGGCCTAGCGGGGGCCGGGGAGCTGTTTTTT.